Below are 16 T cell receptor beta chains sequenced from a single sample in a study of cytomegalovirus exposure and HLA in healthy donors. A multiplex PCR was run with 60 Vbeta primers and 13 Jbeta primers. Sequenced by immunoSEQ multiplex PCR; TCRdb stores in-frame clones only, minus some. The table shows approximately 190,000 clones, with over 60% occurring only once. Sequenced input: PBMCs. These receptors originate from a woman aged 30 to 39 in good health and CMV-seropositive.

The V call is TRBV7-8, the J call TRBJ1-2; D remains unclear. Trimming took 1 base from V and 6 from J, leaving 9 bases between them. Germline V gene data show CDR1 as SGHVS and CDR2 as FQNEAQ. The CDR3 is made up of 13 amino acids. The CDR3 DNA follows: TGTGCCAGCAGCTTAGGAGGAGGAAATGGCTACACCTTC. This gives the protein CASSLGGGNGYTF.

The CDR3 region is CASSLAVAQFF. CDR3 nucleotide sequence: TGTGCCAGCAGCTTAGCGGTGGCCCAGTTCTTC. The chain is built from TRBV7-9 and TRBJ2-1, with D uncertain. V was trimmed by 0 bases and J by 13 bases, leaving 7 bases between them. Germline V gene sequence: CDR1 SEHNR, CDR2 FQNEAQ (reference sequence). This CDR3 is built from 11 residues. The full variable domain, in which reference TRBV7-9 and TRBJ2-1 provide the parts outside the CDR3, is DTGVSQNPRHKITKRGQNVTFRCDPISEHNRLYWYRQTLGQGPEFLTYFQNEAQLEKSRLLSDRFSAERPKGSFSTLEIQRTEQGDSAMYLCASSLAVAQFFGPGTRLTVL.

This rearrangement joins TRBV21-1 to TRBJ2-5; the table calls TRBD2, which could not be checked here. TRBV21-1 is designated a pseudogene. The CDR3 totals 15 residues. CDR3 nucleotide sequence: TGTGCCAGCAGCCTGGATACCGCGGGGGGGGAGACCCAGTACTTC. It specifies CASSLDTAGGETQYF.

The rearrangement uses TRBV19 and TRBJ1-1; 9 nucleotides match TRBD1. This CDR3 has 13 residues. Germline assignment: CDR1 LNHDA and CDR2 SQIVND (reference sequence). V shed 2 bases, J shed 11 bases, and the junction held 6 bases outside the gene matches. CDR3 DNA sequence: TGTGCCAGTAGTATATGGACAGGGGTCGAGGCTTTCTTT. As protein: CASSIWTGVEAFF.

This clone was seen more than once but under ten times. The chain combines TRBV9 with TRBJ2-6; D unresolved. V lost 4 bases to trimming and J lost 0 bases, with 11 bases between them. CDR1 SGDLS and CDR2 YYNGEE come from the germline V gene. This CDR3 is built from 16 residues. As DNA, the CDR3 is TGTGCCAGCAGCTCCAGACTTATCTCTGGGGCCAACGTCCTGACTTTC. Protein: CASSSRLISGANVLTF.

The rearrangement uses TRBV4-1 and TRBJ1-3; possible D gene TRBD1, 5 bases. The ends were cut back, 0 bases at V and 3 bases at J, with 6 bases in the middle. Germline V lookup: CDR1 MGHRA, CDR2 YSYEKL. This CDR3 has 14 amino acids. The CDR3, as DNA: TGCGCCAGCAGCCAAGAGGGGCTTGGAAACACCATATATTTT. Amino acid sequence: CASSQEGLGNTIYF.

The V and J genes are TRBV6-5 and TRBJ1-4; D is unresolved. Germline CDR1 and CDR2: MNHEY and SVGAGI. The CDR3 covers 16 residues. V gave up 0 bases and J gave up 8 bases, with 16 bases separating them. The CDR3 sequence: CASSYSDGVPGEKLFF. CDR3 nucleotides: TGTGCCAGCAGTTACTCCGACGGGGTCCCCGGGGAAAAACTGTTTTTT.

CDR3 bases: TGTGCCACCAGCAGAGGCCTAGCGGGGAACTACAATGAGCAGTTCTTC. It specifies CATSRGLAGNYNEQFF. This sequence joins TRBV15 and TRBJ2-1, with 9 bases aligning to TRBD2. CDR3 size: 16 residues. V shed 1 base, J shed 3 bases, and the junction held 4 bases outside the gene matches. The V gene's germline CDR1 is LNHNV and CDR2 YYDKDF (reference sequence).

The chain uses TRBV7-3 and TRBJ1-2, with D hard to call. Germline values: CDR1 SGHTA, CDR2 FQGTGA. CDR3 length: 13 amino acids. Trimming left V 5 bases short and J 7 bases short, with 14 bases between. DNA of the CDR3: TGTGCCAGCAGCCAGTCAGGTGGAAGTGGCTACACCTTC. Residues: CASSQSGGSGYTF.

This clone has more than one count but fewer than ten. The gene calls are TRBV19 and TRBJ2-3; the D is unclear. The germline CDR1 and CDR2 sequences are LNHDA and SQIVND (reference sequence). The CDR3 has 15 amino acids. V was cut by 3 bases and J by 1 base, with 11 bases left in between. CDR3 in DNA: TGTGCCAGTAGTATCATTCCCAGCGGCACAGATACGCAGTATTTT. It codes for CASSIIPSGTDTQYF.

This chain joins TRBV4-2 and TRBJ2-3, with D possibly being TRBD1 (5 bases). Trimming pared 8 bases from V and 0 bases from J, leaving 15 bases between. Per germline, CDR1 LGHNA and CDR2 YNFKEQ. There are 15 residues in the CDR3. The CDR3 coding sequence is TGTGCCAGCGAACTTAGGGGTTCTAGCACAGATACGCAGTATTTT. Translation gives CASELRGSSTDTQYF.

As concerns this clone: At the DNA level, this CDR3 is encoded by other sequences in the same sample as well. The chain carries TRBV27 and TRBJ2-3; the D is unclear. The V gene lost 6 bases and the J gene lost 3 bases, with 7 bases spanning the gap. The CDR3 covers 12 residues. The germline V gene encodes CDR1 MNHEY and CDR2 SMNVEV (reference sequence). CDR3 sequence reads: CASSPTTDTQYF. In nucleotides, the CDR3 is TGTGCCAGCAGCCCAACTACAGATACGCAGTATTTT.

The chain is built from TRBV4-3 and TRBJ2-6, with D possibly matching TRBD2 (5 bases). Germline CDR1 and CDR2: LGHNA and YSLEER. The CDR3 extends over 17 amino acids. The ends were cut back, 0 bases at V and 0 bases at J, with 9 bases in the middle. This chain's CDR3 is CASSQDSGVSGANVLTF. The CDR3, as DNA: TGCGCCAGCAGCCAAGACAGCGGAGTCTCTGGGGCCAACGTCCTGACTTTC.

The chain is built from TRBV7-2 and TRBJ1-6, with 10 bases identical to TRBD1. Trimming cost V 5 bases and J 7 bases; bases outside gene matches: 17. The CDR3 runs to 19 residues. Germline V CDR1 and CDR2: SGHTA, FQGNSA. The CDR3 nucleotides read TGTGCCAGCAGCCTACGCTCGACGGGGACAGGGGCCGGGAATTCACCCCTCCACTTT. It codes for CASSLRSTGTGAGNSPLHF. The whole variable domain, filled in from reference TRBV7-2 and TRBJ1-6, reads GAGVSQSPSNKVTEKGKDVELRCDPISGHTALYWYRQSLGQGLEFLIYFQGNSAPDKSGLPSDRFSAERTGGSVSTLTIQRTQQEDSAVYLCASSLRSTGTGAGNSPLHFGNGTRLTVT.

This rearrangement joins TRBV6-5 to TRBJ1-6; D might be TRBD1 (5 bases). Trimming took off 4 bases at V and 5 bases at J, with 12 bases between the two ends. The CDR3 length is 15 residues. Germline V gene data show CDR1 as MNHEY and CDR2 as SVGAGI. CDR3 DNA: TGTGCCAGCAGTTCCCAGGGTATGAATAATTCACCCCTCCACTTT. It is translated as CASSSQGMNNSPLHF.

The V call is TRBV9, the J call TRBJ2-3; TRBD2 matches 7 bases. The CDR3 extends over 16 amino acids. Germline CDR1 SGDLS, CDR2 YYNGEE. J gave up 1 base and V 0 bases, and 5 bases lay outside the gene matches. The CDR3 region is CASSVAAGEGTDTQYF. CDR3 nucleotides: TGTGCCAGCAGCGTAGCGGCGGGGGAAGGCACAGATACGCAGTATTTT.